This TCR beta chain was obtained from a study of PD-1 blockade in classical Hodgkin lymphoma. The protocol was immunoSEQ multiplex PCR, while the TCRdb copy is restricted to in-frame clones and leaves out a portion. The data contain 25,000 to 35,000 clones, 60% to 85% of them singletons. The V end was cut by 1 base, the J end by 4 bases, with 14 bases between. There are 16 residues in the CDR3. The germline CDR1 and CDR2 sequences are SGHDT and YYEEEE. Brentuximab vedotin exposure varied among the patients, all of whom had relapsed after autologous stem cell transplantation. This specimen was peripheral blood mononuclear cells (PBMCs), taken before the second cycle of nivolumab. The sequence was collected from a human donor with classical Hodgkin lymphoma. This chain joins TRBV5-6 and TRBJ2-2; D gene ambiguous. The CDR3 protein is CASSLTVGVATGELFF. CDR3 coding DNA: TGTGCCAGCAGCTTGACAGTTGGTGTAGCCACCGGGGAGCTGTTTTTT.